The 13 T cell receptor beta chains listed next were all sequenced from one sample in a study of neurological immune-mediated disorders. TCRdb itself ran the 5' RACE reads through MiXCR, one entry per CDR3 protein. The table records under 30,000 distinct CDR3 sequences, over 10% of them present only once. Sequencing was performed on PBMCs. Receptors were obtained from a woman between 40 and 55 years old with HTLV-1-associated myelopathy (HAM/TSP).

This clonotype is labeled medium-sized. This rearrangement joins TRBV5-1 to TRBJ2-7; 10 bases align to TRBD1. The germline gives CDR1 SGHRS, CDR2 YFSETQ. The CDR3 spans 16 residues. Trimming took 5 bases from V and 4 from J; bases not matched to a gene: 12. DNA of the CDR3: TGCGCCAGCAGTCAGTCCGCCGGGACAGGGGAGTACGAGCAGTACTTC. Its translation is CASSQSAGTGEYEQYF.

The chain uses TRBV9 and TRBJ2-5; the D gene is possibly TRBD2 (5 bases). The V and J ends lost 3 bases and 8 bases respectively, with 14 bases between them. CDR1 SGDLS and CDR2 YYNGEE come from the germline V gene. The CDR3 extends over 13 amino acids. The CDR3 sequence is CASSAGFRYTQYF. CDR3 coding DNA: TGTGCCAGCAGCGCGGGGTTCCGGTATACCCAGTACTTC. The full variable domain, rest sourced from reference TRBV9 and TRBJ2-5, is DSGVTQTPKHLITATGQRVTLRCSPRSGDLSVYWYQQSLDQGLQFLIQYYNGEERAKGNILERFSAQQFPDLHSELNLSSLELGDSALYFCASSAGFRYTQYFGPGTRLLVL.

Ten or more counts support this clonotype. The J gene is TRBJ2-4, the V gene TRBV14; 9 bases fit TRBD1. CDR1 SGHDN and CDR2 FVKESK come from the germline V gene. V trimming: 2 bases; J trimming: 0 bases; junction bases outside the gene matches: 2. The CDR3 loop spans 16 amino acids. CDR3 loop: CASSQSQGAAKNIQYF. The CDR3 DNA reads as TGTGCCAGCAGCCAATCACAGGGGGCAGCCAAAAACATTCAGTACTTC. The full variable domain, rest sourced from reference TRBV14 and TRBJ2-4, is EAGVTQFPSHSVIEKGQTVTLRCDPISGHDNLYWYRRVMGKEIKFLLHFVKESKQDESGMPNNRFLAERTGGTYSTLKVQPAELEDSGVYFCASSQSQGAAKNIQYFGAGTRLSVL.

The table lists this clonotype with many counts. The chain is built from TRBV20-1 and TRBJ2-5; weak D call: TRBD2 (7 bases). With 3 bases removed from V and 8 bases from J, the gap between germline ends came to 22 bases. The CDR3 covers 15 residues. CDR1 is DFQATT, CDR2 SNEGSKA, per germline (reference sequence). In nucleotides, the CDR3 is TGCAGTGCTAGTCCAGGGCGGGGGCCTCCATTAACCCAGTACTTC. Translated: CSASPGRGPPLTQYF.

Ten or more counts support this clonotype. J is TRBJ2-2 and V is TRBV2; D uncertain. The ends were cut back, 4 bases at V and 1 base at J, with 4 bases in the middle. This CDR3 spans 13 amino acids. Germline V gene data show CDR1 as SNHLY and CDR2 as FYNNEI. The CDR3 bases are TGTGCCAGCAGTGCCGAGAACACCGGGGAGCTGTTTTTT. It codes for CASSAENTGELFF.

This clonotype was picked up many times. The chain employs TRBV5-1 and TRBJ2-1, with 8 bases that match TRBD1. In germline, CDR1 is SGHRS, CDR2 YFSETQ. Trimming removed 3 bases from V and 7 bases from J; junction bases left unmatched: 3. This CDR3 comprises 13 residues. The CDR3 region is CASSSQGANEQFF. The CDR3 DNA is TGCGCCAGCAGCTCCCAGGGGGCAAATGAGCAGTTCTTC.

This clonotype was picked up many times. This chain joins TRBV20-1 and TRBJ2-1; D is unclear. Trimming left V 6 bases short and J 6 bases short, with 18 bases between. This CDR3 has 14 amino acids. Germline CDR1 and CDR2: DFQATT and SNEGSKA (reference sequence). CDR3 sequence reads: CSAISPALLNEQFF. The CDR3 DNA follows: TGCAGTGCAATATCGCCGGCCCTTCTCAATGAGCAGTTCTTC.

This clonotype was counted ten times or more. This rearrangement joins TRBV20-1 to TRBJ2-2; 11 nucleotides align to TRBD1. Germline assignment: CDR1 DFQATT and CDR2 SNEGSKA (reference sequence). The trim removed 0 bases at V and 6 bases at J, leaving 6 bases unmatched. This CDR3 spans 16 amino acids. The CDR3 sequence is CSARDPRTGGSGELFF. The CDR3 region has the DNA TGCAGTGCTAGAGATCCCCGGACAGGGGGCTCCGGGGAGCTGTTTTTT.

This clonotype was seen ten or more times. The genes are TRBV5-6 and TRBJ2-7, with 7 bases fitting TRBD1. With V trimmed by 3 bases and J by 3 bases, 6 bases remained unmatched. CDR3 length: 14 residues. Germline V CDR1 and CDR2: SGHDT, YYEEEE. The CDR3 loop is CASSSRDSRYEQYF. The DNA of the CDR3 is TGTGCCAGCAGCTCCCGGGACAGCCGCTACGAGCAGTACTTC. The whole variable domain, remainder taken from reference TRBV5-6 and TRBJ2-7, is DAGVTQSPTHLIKTRGQQVTLRCSPKSGHDTVSWYQQALGQGPQFIFQYYEEEERQRGNFPDRFSGHQFPNYSSELNVNALLLGDSALYLCASSSRDSRYEQYFGPGTRLTVT.

This clonotype came up many times. The chain links TRBV20-1 to TRBJ2-2; D unresolved. The CDR3 consists of 17 residues. CDR1 and CDR2 from the germline V gene are DFQATT and SNEGSKA (reference sequence). Deletions cut 4 bases from V and 1 base from J, with 19 bases between. The CDR3 nucleotides are TGCAGTGCTACAGGCTTTGACGGGTCGTGGAACACCGGGGAGCTGTTTTTT. Translating gives CSATGFDGSWNTGELFF.

The V call is TRBV12-3 or TRBV12-4, the J call TRBJ2-7; 7 positions match TRBD2. The J segment lost 3 bases and the V segment lost 2 bases, leaving 4 bases of the junction unmatched. This CDR3 contains 14 residues. The chain's CDR3 is CASSLSGGVYEQYF. In DNA, the CDR3 is TGTGCCAGCAGTTTAAGTGGGGGGGTCTACGAGCAGTACTTC.

V is TRBV5-1 and J is TRBJ2-3; perhaps TRBD2 as D (6 bases). V was shortened by 4 bases and J by 6 bases, with 15 bases between the two germline ends. CDR1 and CDR2 (germline): SGHRS, YFSETQ. There are 14 residues in the CDR3. Here the CDR3 reads CASSRGTEGDTQYF. In nucleotides, the CDR3 is TGCGCCAGCAGCCGCGGGACGGAGGGGGATACGCAGTATTTT.

This clonotype has ten or more counts. V gene TRBV5-1 combines with J gene TRBJ2-3; the match to TRBD2 covers 10 bases. The CDR3 length is 14 residues. V lost 7 bases, J lost 2 bases, and 4 bases stayed unmatched. The V gene's germline CDR1 is SGHRS and CDR2 YFSETQ. Here the CDR3 reads CASGLAGVTDTQYF. The CDR3 region has the DNA TGCGCCAGCGGCCTAGCGGGGGTCACAGATACGCAGTATTTT.